Sequencing of this T cell receptor (beta chain) was carried out in a study of OX40 agonist ivuxolimab in advanced cancers. Study-wide context: Averaging approximately 60 years in age, with a range of about 20 to 90, the cohort was about 85% male. Study-level results: Both CD4+ and CD8+ T cell populations in blood had undergone clonal expansion by week 6 at 0.1 to 3.0 mg/kg. Among the least clonally expanded were partial responders at 0.1-3.0 mg/kg. CD8+ T cells were the subset that, on average, had more expanded clones than CD4+.

Notes on this clone: Its antigen is unidentified.

The CDR3 runs 13 residues. Trimming shortened V by 6 bases and J by 4 bases, and 9 bases separated the two germline ends. Germline V gene lookup returns CDR1 MNHNY and CDR2 SVGAGI (reference sequence). Produced via immunoSEQ multiplex PCR; TCRdb's table is partial and in-frame only. The data contain some 77,000 clones, almost 90% of them singletons. The TCR was taken from an adult with an advanced solid tumor such as melanoma, head and neck, liver or kidney cancer. This sample comprised CD4+ or CD8+ T cells sorted from blood, obtained in a trial of the OX40 agonist ivuxolimab. This chain joins TRBV6-6 and TRBJ1-4; D gene unclear. The CDR3 coding sequence is TGTGCCAGCAGGCGGGGTCTTAATGAAAAACTGTTTTTT. This codes for CASRRGLNEKLFF.